The subject of this entry is one T cell receptor beta chain. This record comes from a study of CXCR3-negative and CXCR3-positive naive CD8 T cells. TRB cDNA libraries were made by UMI-labeled 5' RACE. From the 5' RACE reads, TCRdb lists one entry per CDR3 protein and no DNA. The listing records 100,000 to 150,000 distinct CDR3 sequences. This clonotype was obtained from a human donor in good health. Some clones in this sample may be carry-over from other donors' samples. The sequenced material came from naive CXCR3- CD8+ T cells from blood. The subset denotes: CD45RO-CCR7+CD27+CD95- naive CD8+ T cells lacking CXCR3 (TNR3-).

The CDR3 region is CSVEGGGQGPYEQYF. This sequence joins TRBV29-1 and TRBJ2-7; TCRdb's D gene call, TRBD1, goes unchecked for lack of DNA. The CDR3 has 15 residues. Per the germline V gene, CDR1 is SQVTM and CDR2 is ANQGSEA.